The present entry profiles one T cell receptor beta chain with its context. This may stem from a read error, because a much larger clone lies one nucleotide away. This record comes from a study of shared clonotypes between healthy human individuals. The germline V gene encodes CDR1 SGHTA and CDR2 FQGTGA. The ends were cut back, 2 bases at V and 5 bases at J, with 9 bases in the middle. This CDR3 has 13 amino acids. Sequencing used immunoSEQ multiplex PCR; TCRdb keeps in-frame clones, though not all of them. Of 950,000 to 1,300,000 clones listed, approximately 68% were seen once; the top ten hold approximately 1.5%.

This chain uses TRBV7-3 with TRBJ1-1; D might be TRBD1 (6 bases). This TCR came from a man younger than 35 in good health. What was sequenced was memory CD4+ T cells sorted from blood. Subset noted: CD45RA-negative fraction. The CDR3 reads CASSLGQGTEAFF. The DNA of the CDR3 is TGTGCCAGCAGCTTAGGGCAGGGGACTGAAGCTTTCTTT. The full variable domain, rest sourced from reference TRBV7-3 and TRBJ1-1, is GAGVSQTPSNKVTEKGKYVELRCDPISGHTALYWYRQSLGQGPEFLIYFQGTGAADDSGLPNDRFFAVRPEGSVSTLKIQRTERGDSAVYLCASSLGQGTEAFFGQGTRLTVV.